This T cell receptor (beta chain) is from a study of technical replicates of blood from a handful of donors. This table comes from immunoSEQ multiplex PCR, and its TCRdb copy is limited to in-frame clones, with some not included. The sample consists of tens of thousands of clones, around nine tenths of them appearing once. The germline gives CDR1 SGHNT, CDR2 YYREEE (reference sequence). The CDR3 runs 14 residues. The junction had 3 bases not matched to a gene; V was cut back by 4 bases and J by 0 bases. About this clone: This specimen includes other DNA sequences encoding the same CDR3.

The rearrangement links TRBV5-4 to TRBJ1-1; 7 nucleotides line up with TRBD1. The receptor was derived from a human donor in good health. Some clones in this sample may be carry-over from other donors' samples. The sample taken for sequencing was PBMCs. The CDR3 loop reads CASSRDSLNTEAFF. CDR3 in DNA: TGTGCCAGCAGCCGGGACAGTTTGAACACTGAAGCTTTCTTT.